These 26 T cell receptor beta chains came from one sample sequenced in a study of cytomegalovirus exposure and HLA in healthy donors. Measured with immunoSEQ multiplex PCR; TCRdb has only the in-frame clones, and not every one. The sample has approximately 120,000 clones, approximately 88% seen once. Sequencing was carried out using PBMCs. These receptors originate from a woman between 18 and 29 years old in good health and CMV-seronegative.

The chain couples TRBV10-3 to TRBJ1-1, with D maybe TRBD1 (6 bases). This CDR3 region has 13 residues. V was cut by 10 bases and J by 8 bases, with 20 bases left in between. CDR1 and CDR2 from the germline V gene are ENHRY and SYGVKD. The CDR3 protein is CATTGDQRNEAFF. DNA of the CDR3: TGTGCCACGACAGGCGACCAAAGGAACGAAGCTTTCTTT.

The chain carries TRBV27 and TRBJ2-7, with TRBD2 matching over 7 bases. The CDR3 consists of 17 residues. With 7 bases clipped from V and 0 bases from J, the junction kept 15 bases outside the gene matches. CDR1 is MNHEY, CDR2 SMNVEV, per germline (reference sequence). The CDR3 bases are TGTGCCAGCATCCCAGAGGGGCGGGGGATATTCTCCTACGAGCAGTACTTC. Amino acids: CASIPEGRGIFSYEQYF.

This rearrangement joins TRBV18 to TRBJ2-7; TRBD1 matches 8 bases. V gave up 3 bases and J gave up 3 bases; unmatched junction bases: 13. The CDR3 is 17 residues long. The germline V gene has CDR1 KGHSH and CDR2 LQKENI. As DNA, the CDR3 is TGTGCCAGCTCACCGGCCCGGGACAGGATGCGACTCTACGAGCAGTACTTC. It translates to CASSPARDRMRLYEQYF. The full variable domain, rest sourced from reference TRBV18 and TRBJ2-7, is NAGVMQNPRHLVRRRGQEARLRCSPMKGHSHVYWYRQLPEEGLKFMVYLQKENIIDESGMPKERFSAEFPKEGPSILRIQQVVRGDSAAYFCASSPARDRMRLYEQYFGPGTRLTVT.

This chain connects TRBV7-3 to TRBJ2-5; D is unclear. The CDR3 has 13 residues. From germline, CDR1 is SGHTA and CDR2 FQGTGA. Trimming stripped 1 base from V and 5 bases from J, with 8 bases between. In DNA form, the CDR3 reads TGTGCCAGCAGCTTAAGAGGCGGTGAGACCCAGTACTTC. This codes for CASSLRGGETQYF.

This clone was detected only a few times. The V and J genes are TRBV9 and TRBJ1-2, with TRBD1 as a possible D gene (5 bases). The germline V gene encodes CDR1 SGDLS and CDR2 YYNGEE. Trimming removed 2 bases from V and 8 bases from J, with 10 bases in between. This CDR3 region has 12 residues. The CDR3 protein is CASSVSGAGYTF. CDR3 in DNA: TGTGCCAGCAGCGTGAGTGGGGCGGGCTACACCTTC.

This chain links TRBV10-3 with TRBJ2-1, with 7 bases that match TRBD2. V gave up 6 bases and J gave up 0 bases; unmatched junction bases: 11. This CDR3 has 17 residues. Per germline, CDR1 ENHRY and CDR2 SYGVKD. CDR3 DNA: TGTGCCATCAGCAGCCAGGGACTATCGAGCTCCTACAATGAGCAGTTCTTC. Its translation: CAISSQGLSSSYNEQFF.

V and J are TRBV15 and TRBJ2-1; 9 bases are shared with TRBD2. The CDR3 is made up of 17 amino acids. Germline assignment: CDR1 LNHNV and CDR2 YYDKDF (reference sequence). With V trimmed by 4 bases and J by 2 bases, 9 bases remained unmatched. The CDR3 spells CATSTVGAGGAYNEQFF. In DNA form, the CDR3 reads TGTGCCACCAGCACCGTGGGGGCGGGGGGGGCCTACAATGAGCAGTTCTTC.

CDR3 loop: CASSADQGKAFF. The CDR3 DNA follows: TGTGCCAGCAGCGCAGATCAGGGGAAAGCTTTCTTT. The chain is built from TRBV5-4 and TRBJ1-1; TRBD1 is a possible D gene (6 bases). Trimming removed 4 bases at V and 9 bases at J, with 13 bases between. Per the germline V gene, CDR1 is SGHNT and CDR2 is YYREEE (reference sequence). The CDR3 is 12 residues long.

This chain connects TRBV7-3 to TRBJ2-3, with D perhaps matching TRBD2 (6 bases). V lost 3 bases and J lost 6, with 10 bases in between. This CDR3 spans 13 amino acids. CDR1 and CDR2 from the germline V gene are SGHTA and FQGTGA. Here the CDR3 reads CASSFSGGDTQYF. CDR3 sequence (DNA): TGTGCCAGCAGCTTCAGCGGAGGGGATACGCAGTATTTT.

The rearrangement uses TRBV5-4 and TRBJ1-1; D remains ambiguous. This CDR3 is 15 amino acids long. Trimming stripped 4 bases from V and 0 bases from J, with 13 bases between. Germline CDR1 is SGHNT and CDR2 is YYREEE (reference sequence). CDR3 protein: CASSPPGYMNTEAFF. In DNA, the CDR3 is TGTGCCAGCAGCCCCCCAGGTTACATGAACACTGAAGCTTTCTTT.

The chain joins TRBV5-6 to TRBJ1-1; unclear D gene. Trimming left V 4 bases short and J 1 base short, with 11 bases between. Per germline, CDR1 SGHDT and CDR2 YYEEEE. This CDR3 has 14 amino acids. CDR3 nucleotide sequence: TGTGCCAGCAGCAGCGGGAGGGAGAACACTGAAGCTTTCTTT. It yields the protein CASSSGRENTEAFF.

The chain couples TRBV6-1 to TRBJ1-2; TRBD1 matches at 7 bases. Germline-derived CDR1 and CDR2 are MNHNS and SASEGT. This CDR3 has 13 amino acids. The V gene end was trimmed by 6 bases and the J gene end by 2 bases; junction bases not matched to a gene: 3. The CDR3 reads CASSTTGNYGYTF. CDR3 bases: TGTGCCAGCAGCACGACAGGGAACTATGGCTACACCTTC.

V gene TRBV5-5 combines with J gene TRBJ2-7; 9 bases are shared with TRBD1. In germline, CDR1 is SGHKS, CDR2 YYEKEE (reference sequence). CDR3 length: 14 amino acids. J gave up 2 bases and V 2 bases, and 2 bases lay outside the gene matches. The chain's CDR3 is CASSLQGAPYEQYF. The CDR3 DNA reads as TGTGCCAGCAGCTTACAGGGGGCCCCCTACGAGCAGTACTTC. Filled out from reference TRBV5-5 and TRBJ2-7, the complete variable domain reads DAGVTQSPTHLIKTRGQQVTLRCSPISGHKSVSWYQQVLGQGPQFIFQYYEKEERGRGNFPDRFSARQFPNYSSELNVNALLLGDSALYLCASSLQGAPYEQYFGPGTRLTVT.

Remarks on this clone: At the DNA level, this CDR3 is encoded by other sequences in the same sample as well. The chain couples TRBV5-4 to TRBJ2-7, with 9 nucleotides matching TRBD1. This CDR3 contains 13 residues. Germline CDR1 SGHNT, CDR2 YYREEE (reference sequence). Germline trimming cut 2 bases from V and 6 bases from J; bases unmatched to any gene: 3. The CDR3 is CASSLTGGREQYF. CDR3 DNA sequence: TGTGCCAGCAGCTTAACAGGGGGCCGCGAGCAGTACTTC.

The V gene is TRBV4-1, the J gene TRBJ2-5, with TRBD1 identical over 8 bases. V was pared by 1 base and J by 5 bases, with 9 bases of the junction left unmatched. Germline V gives CDR1 MGHRA, CDR2 YSYEKL. The CDR3 contains 16 residues. The CDR3 DNA sequence: TGCGCCAGCAGCCAAGGTCGGGCAGGGGGCGGGGAGACCCAGTACTTC. Its translation: CASSQGRAGGGETQYF.

This chain joins TRBV6-1 and TRBJ2-3; D perhaps matches TRBD2 (6 bases). The CDR3 length is 18 residues. The germline V and J ends were trimmed by 4 bases and 6 bases, with 26 bases remaining between them. Germline V gene sequence: CDR1 MNHNS, CDR2 SASEGT. CDR3 amino acids: CASSAPPRAGLPFDTQYF. The CDR3 region has the DNA TGTGCCAGCAGTGCCCCACCCAGGGCGGGACTTCCATTCGATACGCAGTATTTT.

The rearrangement uses TRBV29-1 and TRBJ2-1; D is perhaps TRBD2 (7 bases). The germline gives CDR1 SQVTM, CDR2 ANQGSEA. The CDR3 spans 14 residues. Trimming shortened V by 3 bases and J by 2 bases, and 11 bases separated the two germline ends. CDR3 loop: CSVERGLAYNEQFF. CDR3 bases: TGCAGCGTTGAGCGGGGGCTGGCCTACAATGAGCAGTTCTTC.

This sequence joins TRBV28 and TRBJ1-2; D gene unclear. The V gene's germline CDR1 is MDHEN and CDR2 SYDVKM. CDR3 length: 14 residues. Deletions cut 6 bases from V and 0 bases from J, with 11 bases between. CDR3 in DNA: TGTGCCAGCAGCCGCCGGGGAGCTAACTATGGCTACACCTTC. Amino acids: CASSRRGANYGYTF.

The CDR3 region is CASSLPDRYYGYTF. CDR3 DNA: TGCGCCAGCAGCTTGCCCGACAGATACTATGGCTACACCTTC. The V gene is TRBV5-1, the J gene TRBJ1-2, with D perhaps matching TRBD1 (5 bases). CDR3 size: 14 residues. The germline CDR1 and CDR2 sequences are SGHRS and YFSETQ. V shed 1 base and J shed 3 bases, with 10 bases lying between them.

This chain links TRBV19 with TRBJ2-7; 7 bases are shared with TRBD2. The CDR3 sequence is 15 residues long. Unmatched junction bases numbered 10, after V lost 4 bases and J lost 4 bases. Germline V lookup: CDR1 LNHDA, CDR2 SQIVND (reference sequence). CDR3: CASSTRSGDEYEQYF. Written as DNA, the CDR3 is TGTGCCAGTAGTACCCGAAGCGGGGATGAGTACGAGCAGTACTTC. The full variable domain, with the rest looked up from reference TRBV19 and TRBJ2-7, is DGGITQSPKYLFRKEGQNVTLSCEQNLNHDAMYWYRQDPGQGLRLIYYSQIVNDFQKGDIAEGYSVSREKKESFPLTVTSAQKNPTAFYLCASSTRSGDEYEQYFGPGTRLTVT.

This rearrangement joins TRBV28 to TRBJ1-3; 7 bases agree with TRBD1. The germline V gene encodes CDR1 MDHEN and CDR2 SYDVKM. The CDR3 runs 11 residues. CDR3 sequence reads: CGGGFGNTIYF. CDR3 bases: TGTGGAGGGGGCTTTGGAAACACCATATATTTT. Full variable domain (outside the CDR3, taken from reference TRBV28 and TRBJ1-3): DVKVTQSSRYLVKRTGEKVFLECVQDMDHENMFWYRQDPGLGLRLIYFSYDVKMKEKGDIPEGYSVSREKKERFSLILESASTNQTSMYLCGGGFGNTIYFGEGSWLTVV.

The DNA of the CDR3 is TGTGCCAGCAGTCCCGACAGTACCGGGGAGCTGTTTTTT. Translated: CASSPDSTGELFF. The V gene is TRBV6-6, the J gene TRBJ2-2; TRBD1 is a possible D gene (5 bases). The CDR3 totals 13 residues. The germline V gene has CDR1 MNHNY and CDR2 SVGAGI (reference sequence). Trimming cost V 5 bases and J 5 bases, with 9 bases left between them.

The V call is TRBV6-4, the J call TRBJ1-5, with 9 bases matching TRBD1. The CDR3 has 14 amino acids. J was trimmed by 6 bases and V by 2 bases; bases with no gene match: 2. Germline V gives CDR1 MRHNA, CDR2 SNTAGT. For the CDR3, the DNA is TGTGCCAGCAGTGACGGGACAGGGCCTCAGCCCCAGCATTTT. It yields the protein CASSDGTGPQPQHF.

The chain employs TRBV27 and TRBJ2-1; 12 bases are shared with TRBD2. J gave up 0 bases and V 10 bases, and 10 bases lay outside the gene matches. The CDR3 has 17 residues. Germline V gene sequence: CDR1 MNHEY, CDR2 SMNVEV (reference sequence). The CDR3 loop is CATRTSGMYSSYNEQFF. Written as DNA, the CDR3 is TGTGCCACCCGGACTAGCGGGATGTACAGCTCCTACAATGAGCAGTTCTTC.

The rearrangement uses TRBV19 and TRBJ2-1; perhaps TRBD2 as D (5 bases). Per the germline V gene, CDR1 is LNHDA and CDR2 is SQIVND (reference sequence). V was clipped by 7 bases and J by 4 bases, with 11 bases between them. CDR3 size: 13 residues. The CDR3 DNA reads as TGTGCCAGTAACAGCGGATCTTACAATGAGCAGTTCTTC. Its protein product is CASNSGSYNEQFF.

V gene TRBV29-1 combines with J gene TRBJ1-2; 9 bases agree with TRBD1. CDR1 is SQVTM and CDR2 is ANQGSEA in the germline V gene. The CDR3 extends over 15 amino acids. J was trimmed by 0 bases and V by 5 bases; bases with no gene match: 7. The DNA for the CDR3 is TGCAGCGTTCCGGGACAGGGAGCCACTAACTATGGCTACACCTTC. The encoded protein is CSVPGQGATNYGYTF.